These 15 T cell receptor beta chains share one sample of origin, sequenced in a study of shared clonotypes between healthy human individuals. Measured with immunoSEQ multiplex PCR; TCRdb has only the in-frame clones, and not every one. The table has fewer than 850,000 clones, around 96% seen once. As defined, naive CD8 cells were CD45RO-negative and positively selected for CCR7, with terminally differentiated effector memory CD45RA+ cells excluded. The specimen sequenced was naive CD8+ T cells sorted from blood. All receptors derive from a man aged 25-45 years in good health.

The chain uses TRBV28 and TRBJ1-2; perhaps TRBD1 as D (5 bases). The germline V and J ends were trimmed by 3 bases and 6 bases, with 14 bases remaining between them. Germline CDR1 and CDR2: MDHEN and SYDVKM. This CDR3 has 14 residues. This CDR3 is CASSFVGGKDGYTF. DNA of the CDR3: TGTGCCAGCAGTTTCGTCGGGGGGAAGGATGGCTACACCTTC.

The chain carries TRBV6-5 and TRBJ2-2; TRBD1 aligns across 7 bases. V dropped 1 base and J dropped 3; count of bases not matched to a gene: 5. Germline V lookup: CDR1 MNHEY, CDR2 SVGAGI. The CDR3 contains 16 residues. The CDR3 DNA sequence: TGTGCCAGCAGTTACTTTGACAGGGTGGACACCGGGGAGCTGTTTTTT. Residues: CASSYFDRVDTGELFF.

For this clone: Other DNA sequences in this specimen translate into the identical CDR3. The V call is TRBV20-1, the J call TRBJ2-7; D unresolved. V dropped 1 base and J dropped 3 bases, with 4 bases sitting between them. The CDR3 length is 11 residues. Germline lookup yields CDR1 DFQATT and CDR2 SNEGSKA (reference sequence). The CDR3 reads CSARVGYEQYF. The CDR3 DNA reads TGCAGTGCTAGAGTTGGCTACGAGCAGTACTTC.

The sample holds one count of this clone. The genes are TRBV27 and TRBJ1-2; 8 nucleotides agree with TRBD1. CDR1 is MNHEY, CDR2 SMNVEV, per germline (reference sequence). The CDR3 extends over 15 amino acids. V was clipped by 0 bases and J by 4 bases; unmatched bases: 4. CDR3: CASSLSAGGFYGYTF. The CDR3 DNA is TGTGCCAGCAGTTTATCGGCAGGGGGCTTCTATGGCTACACCTTC.

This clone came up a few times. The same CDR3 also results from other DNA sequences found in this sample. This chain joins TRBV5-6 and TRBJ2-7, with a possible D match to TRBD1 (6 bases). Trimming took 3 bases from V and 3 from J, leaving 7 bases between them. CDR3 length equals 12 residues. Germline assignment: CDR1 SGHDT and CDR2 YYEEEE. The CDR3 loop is CASSWTVYEQYF. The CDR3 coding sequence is TGTGCCAGCAGCTGGACAGTCTACGAGCAGTACTTC.

Here the CDR3 DNA reads TGTGCCAGCAGCGCTTTAGGGGGGGTTCAGAACGAGCAGTACTTC. Residues: CASSALGGVQNEQYF. The J gene is TRBJ2-5, the V gene TRBV9; maybe TRBD2 (7 bases). The last part of the DNA fits TRBJ2-7 better; the J call may be wrong. CDR1 is SGDLS, CDR2 YYNGEE, per germline. The length of the CDR3 is 15 residues.

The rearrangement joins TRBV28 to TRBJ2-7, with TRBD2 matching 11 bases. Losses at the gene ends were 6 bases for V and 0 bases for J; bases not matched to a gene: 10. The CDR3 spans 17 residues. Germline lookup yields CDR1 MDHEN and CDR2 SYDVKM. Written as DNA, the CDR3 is TGTGCCAGCAGCCTCGCCGGGACTAGCGGTTACTCCTACGAGCAGTACTTC. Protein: CASSLAGTSGYSYEQYF.

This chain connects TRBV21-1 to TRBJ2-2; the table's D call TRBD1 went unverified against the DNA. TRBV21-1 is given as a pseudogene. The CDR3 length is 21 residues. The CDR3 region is CASSSRKTGEHKGQDTGELFF. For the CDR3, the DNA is TGTGCCAGCAGCTCCCGGAAGACAGGGGAACATAAGGGTCAGGACACCGGGGAGCTGTTTTTT.

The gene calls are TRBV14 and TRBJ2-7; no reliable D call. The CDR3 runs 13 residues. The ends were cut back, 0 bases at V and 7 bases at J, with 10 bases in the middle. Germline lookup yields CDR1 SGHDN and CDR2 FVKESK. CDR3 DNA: TGTGCCAGCAGCCAAGACTGGATTGATGAGCAGTACTTC. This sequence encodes CASSQDWIDEQYF.

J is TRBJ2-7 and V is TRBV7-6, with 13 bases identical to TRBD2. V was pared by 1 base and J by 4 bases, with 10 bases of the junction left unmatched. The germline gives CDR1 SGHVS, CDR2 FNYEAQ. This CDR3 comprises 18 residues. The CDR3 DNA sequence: TGTGCCAGCAGCTTAGAATTGATGGGGACTAGCGGGGTTTACGAGCAGTACTTC. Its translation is CASSLELMGTSGVYEQYF.

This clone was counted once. The CDR3 DNA follows: TGTGCCAGCAGCTCCGGGACTAGAGCTAAGTTCTTC. Amino acid sequence: CASSSGTRAKFF. The V and J genes are TRBV11-2 and TRBJ2-1; 8 positions agree with TRBD2. V lost 4 bases, J lost 14 bases, and 7 bases stayed unmatched. This CDR3 is 12 amino acids long. Looked up from germline, CDR1 is SGHAT and CDR2 is FQNNGV.

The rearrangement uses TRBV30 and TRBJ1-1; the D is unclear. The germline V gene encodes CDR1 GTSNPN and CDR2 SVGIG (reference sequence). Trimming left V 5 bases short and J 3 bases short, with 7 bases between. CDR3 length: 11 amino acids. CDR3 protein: CAWAEDTEAFF. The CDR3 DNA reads TGTGCCTGGGCCGAGGACACTGAAGCTTTCTTT.

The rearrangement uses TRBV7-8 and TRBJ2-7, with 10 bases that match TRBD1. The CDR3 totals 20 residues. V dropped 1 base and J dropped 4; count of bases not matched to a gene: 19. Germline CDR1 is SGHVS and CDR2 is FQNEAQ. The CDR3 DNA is TGTGCCAGCAGCTTAGTGGGCGAACCGGGACAGGGGTCCTACCTTTACGAGCAGTACTTC. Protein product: CASSLVGEPGQGSYLYEQYF.

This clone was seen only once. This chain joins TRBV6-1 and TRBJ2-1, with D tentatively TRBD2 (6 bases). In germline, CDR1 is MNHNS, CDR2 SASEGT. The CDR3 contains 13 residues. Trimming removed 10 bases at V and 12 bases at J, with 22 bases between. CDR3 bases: TGTGCCACCCTTCACTTCCCCGCGGAGGGGCAGTTCTTC. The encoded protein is CATLHFPAEGQFF.

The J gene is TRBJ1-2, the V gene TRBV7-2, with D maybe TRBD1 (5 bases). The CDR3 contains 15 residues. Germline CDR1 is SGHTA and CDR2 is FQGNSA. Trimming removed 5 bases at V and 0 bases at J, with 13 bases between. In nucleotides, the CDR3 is TGTGCCAGCAGCATAGACAGTAAGCCTAACTATGGCTACACCTTC. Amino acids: CASSIDSKPNYGYTF.